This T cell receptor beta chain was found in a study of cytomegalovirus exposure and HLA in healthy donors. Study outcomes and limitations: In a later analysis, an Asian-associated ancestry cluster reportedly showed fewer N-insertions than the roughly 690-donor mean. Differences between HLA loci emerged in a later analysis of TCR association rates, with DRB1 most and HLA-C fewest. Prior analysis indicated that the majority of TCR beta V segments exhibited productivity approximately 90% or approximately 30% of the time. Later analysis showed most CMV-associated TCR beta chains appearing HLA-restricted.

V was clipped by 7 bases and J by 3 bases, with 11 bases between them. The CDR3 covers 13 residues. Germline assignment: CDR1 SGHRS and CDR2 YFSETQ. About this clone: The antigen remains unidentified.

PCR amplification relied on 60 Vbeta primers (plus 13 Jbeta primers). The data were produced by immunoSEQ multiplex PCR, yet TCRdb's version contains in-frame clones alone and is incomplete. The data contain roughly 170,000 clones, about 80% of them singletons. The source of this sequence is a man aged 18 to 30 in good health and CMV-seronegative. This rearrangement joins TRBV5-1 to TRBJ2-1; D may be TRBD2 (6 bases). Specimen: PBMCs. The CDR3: CASQTGDYNEQFF. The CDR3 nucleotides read TGCGCCAGCCAAACGGGGGACTACAATGAGCAGTTCTTC.